This TCR beta chain derives from a study of beta chain features in type 1 diabetes. Study-level results: When Type 1 diabetes patients were examined, their TCRB CDR3s proved moderately but significantly shorter in all four CD4+ subsets. Cells expressing TCR highly could be over-represented by cDNA sequencing. For patients, the naive, central memory and Treg TCRB repertoires appeared more alike than for healthy donors.

This clone was found a few times. Antigen: not known. V lost 7 bases to trimming and J lost 2 bases, with 13 bases between them. CDR1 is LNHDA and CDR2 is SQIVND in the germline V gene (reference sequence). The CDR3 is made up of 14 amino acids. One heparinised blood draw, averaging approximately 0.11 L, came from each donor. Isolated RNA was reverse transcribed in full, so expressed TCRB transcripts were sequenced. An average of around 3.4 million reads was obtained for naive, central memory and regulatory T cell samples. Sequenced by immunoSEQ multiplex PCR; TCRdb stores in-frame clones only, minus some. The sample lists approximately 260,000 clones; about 23% were seen once.

Material for sequencing was naive CD4+ T cells from blood. This chain connects TRBV19 to TRBJ2-3; maybe TRBD2 (6 bases). This clonotype was sampled from a woman aged 30 to 39 with type 1 diabetes. DNA for the CDR3: TGTGCCAGTAAACCGGGACTTTTCACAGATACGCAGTATTTT. This sequence encodes CASKPGLFTDTQYF.